This TCR beta chain stems from a study of metastatic and nonmetastatic thyroid tumors. No patient received treatment before thyroid surgery. Authors' data handling: CDR3 was compared across clinicopathological groups, and the resulting differences were used to build a distant-metastasis classifier for papillary thyroid cancer. TCRdb re-called the PCR reads with MiXCR. TCRdb's processing, not the authors' own work, is the source of the V and J calls. The sample has 25,000 to 35,000 clones, around 17% seen once. This CDR3 comprises 12 residues. Germline V gene sequence: CDR1 SGHRS, CDR2 YFSETQ. J lost 8 bases, V lost 3 bases, and 3 bases had no gene match. This clone occurred many times.

V usage is TRBV5-1 and J usage is TRBJ1-1; 8 nucleotides align to TRBD1. The sequenced sample consisted of blood. This TCR came from a female donor with papillary thyroid cancer or a benign thyroid nodule (not recorded which). Some clones in this sample may be carry-over from other donors' samples. CDR3 amino acids: CASSSRDREAFF. The CDR3 DNA follows: TGCGCCAGCAGCTCCCGGGACAGGGAAGCTTTCTTT.